These 19 T cell receptor beta chains were all obtained from the same sample, sequenced in a study of blood T cell repertoires in COVID-19. Profiling relied on immunoSEQ multiplex PCR, and the TCRdb table lists in-frame clones only, not all of them. This sample has about 240,000 clones, with about 82% found just once. The sequencing sample was made of peripheral blood. The receptors stem from an elderly man with acute or convalescent COVID-19.

V gene TRBV7-3 combines with J gene TRBJ2-2, with TRBD2 matching over 9 bases. Germline V gene sequence: CDR1 SGHTA, CDR2 FQGTGA. V lost 5 bases, J lost 7 bases, and 11 bases stayed unmatched. CDR3 length: 16 amino acids. Here the CDR3 DNA reads TGTGCCAGCAGCCCGGGGGGTAGCGGGAGAATCGGGGAGCTGTTTTTT. Its translation: CASSPGGSGRIGELFF.

This sequence joins TRBV28 and TRBJ1-3; TRBD1 agrees at 8 bases. This CDR3 contains 16 residues. Germline-derived CDR1 and CDR2 are MDHEN and SYDVKM. V gave up 5 bases and J gave up 2 bases; unmatched junction bases: 8. The CDR3 is CASSGGWGQAGNTIYF. DNA of the CDR3: TGTGCCAGCAGTGGGGGGTGGGGACAGGCTGGAAACACCATATATTTT.

This clone was picked up a small number of times. The chain combines TRBV6-5 with TRBJ2-5, with 8 bases aligning to TRBD1. This CDR3 region has 16 residues. The ends lost 0 bases at V and 5 bases at J; junction bases unmatched: 8. CDR1 and CDR2 (germline): MNHEY, SVGAGI. CDR3 DNA sequence: TGTGCCAGCAGTTACTCCTCGTCAGGGGGCGCGGAGACCCAGTACTTC. The encoded protein is CASSYSSSGGAETQYF.

The CDR3 is CAIRQGAQETQYF. The CDR3 DNA is TGTGCCATCAGGCAGGGGGCTCAAGAGACCCAGTACTTC. The genes are TRBV10-3 and TRBJ2-5; 8 nucleotides align to TRBD1. Germline V gene lookup returns CDR1 ENHRY and CDR2 SYGVKD. There are 13 residues in the CDR3. The V gene end was trimmed by 6 bases and the J gene end by 2 bases; junction bases not matched to a gene: 2.

The V gene is TRBV5-1, the J gene TRBJ1-4; D may be TRBD1 (6 bases). V was cut by 0 bases and J by 5 bases, with 11 bases left in between. Germline CDR1 is SGHRS and CDR2 is YFSETQ. This CDR3 region has 15 residues. The chain's CDR3 is CASSLVGGENEKLFF. DNA for the CDR3: TGCGCCAGCAGCTTGGTAGGGGGAGAGAATGAAAAACTGTTTTTT.

The rearrangement joins TRBV29-1 to TRBJ2-1; TRBD2 matches 12 bases. The germline CDR1 and CDR2 sequences are SQVTM and ANQGSEA. The V segment lost 4 bases and the J segment 9 bases; nucleotides outside the gene matches: 10. The CDR3 extends over 15 amino acids. CDR3 DNA: TGCAGCGTTGGCCTAGCGGGAGGGCCCGGGAGTGAGCAGTTCTTC. This codes for CSVGLAGGPGSEQFF.

V is TRBV2 and J is TRBJ1-2; possibly TRBD1 for D (5 bases). V was cut by 2 bases and J by 8 bases, with 12 bases left in between. The germline gives CDR1 SNHLY, CDR2 FYNNEI. There are 13 residues in the CDR3. The chain's CDR3 is CASSERGTSGYTF. CDR3 nucleotides: TGTGCCAGCAGTGAACGGGGGACGTCGGGCTACACCTTC.

The gene calls are TRBV6-2 or TRBV6-3 and TRBJ1-5; a weak D match, TRBD1 (6 bases). Trimming removed 6 bases at V and 7 bases at J, with 13 bases between. The CDR3 covers 13 residues. The germline V gene encodes CDR1 MNHEY and CDR2 SVGEGT. The CDR3 DNA reads as TGTGCCAGCAGCGCCGGGAGGGGGCAGCCCCAGCATTTT. This translates into CASSAGRGQPQHF.

This sequence joins TRBV7-9 and TRBJ1-6; D gene uncertain. Germline CDR1 reads SEHNR; CDR2 reads FQNEAQ (reference sequence). Deletions cut 5 bases from V and 4 bases from J, with 15 bases between. The CDR3 spans 16 residues. The CDR3 sequence: CASSPDSPRYNSPLHF. In nucleotides, the CDR3 is TGTGCCAGCAGCCCAGACTCCCCCCGATATAATTCACCCCTCCACTTT. Supplemented by reference TRBV7-9 and TRBJ1-6, the full variable domain reads DTGVSQNPRHKITKRGQNVTFRCDPISEHNRLYWYRQTLGQGPEFLTYFQNEAQLEKSRLLSDRFSAERPKGSFSTLEIQRTEQGDSAMYLCASSPDSPRYNSPLHFGNGTRLTVT.

J is TRBJ2-5 and V is TRBV7-3, with 7 bases fitting TRBD1. Germline V lookup: CDR1 SGHTA, CDR2 FQGTGA. This CDR3 comprises 14 residues. The V gene end was trimmed by 5 bases and the J gene end by 2 bases; junction bases not matched to a gene: 5. The CDR3 bases are TGTGCCAGCAGCAAAGGGGGCGGGCAAGAGACCCAGTACTTC. Translated, it gives CASSKGGGQETQYF.

V usage is TRBV5-1 and J usage is TRBJ1-2; 7 bases line up with TRBD1. V dropped 0 bases and J dropped 3; count of bases not matched to a gene: 8. The CDR3 is 16 amino acids. CDR1 and CDR2 (germline): SGHRS, YFSETQ. The DNA for the CDR3 is TGCGCCAGCAGCTTGGACTATAGGGACAGCTACTATGGCTACACCTTC. Translating it yields CASSLDYRDSYYGYTF.

The chain combines TRBV24-1 with TRBJ2-1; 14 positions match TRBD2. The CDR3 totals 18 residues. Germline CDR1 is KGHDR and CDR2 is SFDVKD. V was pared by 4 bases and J by 0 bases, with 4 bases of the junction left unmatched. The CDR3 region has the DNA TGTGCCACCAGTGAGTCCGGGACTAGCGGGAGCTCCTACAATGAGCAGTTCTTC. Residues: CATSESGTSGSSYNEQFF.

The chain combines TRBV27 with TRBJ2-1; no reliable D call. Per germline, CDR1 MNHEY and CDR2 SMNVEV (reference sequence). The CDR3 extends over 15 amino acids. Between the trimmed V and J ends, which lost 6 bases and 8 bases, there was a span of 20 bases. The CDR3 protein is CASSLNYLEQYEQFF. CDR3 coding DNA: TGTGCCAGCAGCCTTAACTACCTCGAACAATATGAGCAGTTCTTC.

This sequence joins TRBV2 and TRBJ2-7, with 9 bases identical to TRBD1. The CDR3 totals 12 residues. Germline V gives CDR1 SNHLY, CDR2 FYNNEI. Trimming at V came to 5 bases and at J to 7 bases, leaving 3 bases not matched to a gene. The CDR3 is CASSNRGREQYF. The CDR3, as DNA: TGTGCCAGCAGTAACAGGGGGCGGGAGCAGTACTTC.

The chain links TRBV7-9 to TRBJ2-7, with 8 nucleotides matching TRBD1. Trimming at V came to 4 bases and at J to 3 bases, leaving 8 bases not matched to a gene. This CDR3 is built from 15 residues. Germline V lookup: CDR1 SEHNR, CDR2 FQNEAQ (reference sequence). CDR3 sequence: CASSSRDRPYYEQYF. CDR3 nucleotides: TGTGCCAGCAGCTCCCGGGACAGGCCCTACTACGAGCAGTACTTC. Complete variable domain (other parts from reference TRBV7-9 and TRBJ2-7): DTGVSQNPRHKITKRGQNVTFRCDPISEHNRLYWYRQTLGQGPEFLTYFQNEAQLEKSRLLSDRFSAERPKGSFSTLEIQRTEQGDSAMYLCASSSRDRPYYEQYFGPGTRLTVT.

This clone was observed once. The CDR3 coding sequence is TGTGCTAGTGGTCCCTCCGGGAAGGCTGTCAATGAGCAGTTCTTC. Amino acid sequence: CASGPSGKAVNEQFF. This chain joins TRBV12-5 and TRBJ2-1, with D possibly TRBD2 on 5 matching bases. Per germline, CDR1 LGHNT and CDR2 FRNRAP. The CDR3 totals 15 residues. Trimming took 5 bases from V and 6 from J, leaving 17 bases between them.

This clone was seen a few times. The CDR3 loop is CASSRSGLSGVVTEAFF. Here the CDR3 DNA reads TGTGCCAGCAGTCGCTCGGGACTCTCGGGTGTGGTCACTGAAGCTTTCTTT. The V gene is TRBV6-6, the J gene TRBJ1-1, with D tentatively TRBD1 (5 bases). V was cut by 5 bases and J by 4 bases, with 23 bases left in between. The CDR3 sequence is 17 residues long. Germline CDR1 is MNHNY and CDR2 is SVGAGI (reference sequence).

The V gene is TRBV3-1 (or the pseudogene TRBV3-2), the J gene TRBJ1-4; TRBD1 agrees at 8 bases. Germline CDR1 and CDR2: LGHDT and YNNKEL (reference sequence). The CDR3 has 15 amino acids. The V and J ends lost 4 bases and 5 bases, in that order; junction bases with no gene match: 6. The CDR3, as DNA: TGTGCCAGCAGCCGAACCCGGACAGGGAATGAAAAACTGTTTTTT. Its protein is CASSRTRTGNEKLFF.

The J gene is TRBJ2-7, the V gene TRBV7-2; 7 nucleotides match TRBD1. Germline assignment: CDR1 SGHTA and CDR2 FQGNSA. CDR3 size: 14 residues. Germline trimming cut 4 bases from V and 3 bases from J; bases unmatched to any gene: 6. The CDR3 here is CASSSGTELYEQYF. CDR3 nucleotide sequence: TGTGCCAGCAGCTCAGGGACAGAACTCTACGAGCAGTACTTC.